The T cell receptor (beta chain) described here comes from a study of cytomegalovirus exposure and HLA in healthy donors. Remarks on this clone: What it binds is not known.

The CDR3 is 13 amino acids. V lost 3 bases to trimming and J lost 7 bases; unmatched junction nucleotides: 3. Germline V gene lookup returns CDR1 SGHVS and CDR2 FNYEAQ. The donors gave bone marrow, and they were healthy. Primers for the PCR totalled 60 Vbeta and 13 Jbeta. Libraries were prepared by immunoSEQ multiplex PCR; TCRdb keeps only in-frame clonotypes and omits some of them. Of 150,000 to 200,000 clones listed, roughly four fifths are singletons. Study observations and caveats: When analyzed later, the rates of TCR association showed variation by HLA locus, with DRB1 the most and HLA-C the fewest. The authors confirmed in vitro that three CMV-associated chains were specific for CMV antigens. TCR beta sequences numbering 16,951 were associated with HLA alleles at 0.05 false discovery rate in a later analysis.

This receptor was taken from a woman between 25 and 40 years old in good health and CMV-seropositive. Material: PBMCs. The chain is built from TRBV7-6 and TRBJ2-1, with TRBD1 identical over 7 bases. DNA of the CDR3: TGTGCCAGCAGCTTCAGGGGGTGGAATGAGCAGTTCTTC. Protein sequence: CASSFRGWNEQFF.